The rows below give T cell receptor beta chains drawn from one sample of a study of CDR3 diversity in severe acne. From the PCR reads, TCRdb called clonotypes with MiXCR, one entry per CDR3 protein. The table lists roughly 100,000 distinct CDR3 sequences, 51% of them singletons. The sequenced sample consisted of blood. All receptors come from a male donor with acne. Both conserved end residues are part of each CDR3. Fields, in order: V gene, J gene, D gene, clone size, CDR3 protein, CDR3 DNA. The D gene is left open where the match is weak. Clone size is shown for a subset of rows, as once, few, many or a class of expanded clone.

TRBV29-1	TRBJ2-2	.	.	CSVVWVYTGELFF	TGCAGCGTTGTATGGGTTTACACCGGGGAGCTGTTTTTT
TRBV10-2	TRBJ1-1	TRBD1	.	CASSTRTGLTTEAFF	TGCGCCAGCAGCACGCGGACAGGGTTGACCACTGAAGCTTTCTTT
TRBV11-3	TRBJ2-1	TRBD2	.	CASSSTSGSSYNEQFF	TGTGCCAGCAGCTCGACTAGCGGGAGCTCCTACAATGAGCAGTTCTTC
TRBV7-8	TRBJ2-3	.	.	CASSLVFGARTDTQYF	TGTGCCAGCAGCTTAGTCTTTGGGGCGAGGACAGATACGCAGTATTTT
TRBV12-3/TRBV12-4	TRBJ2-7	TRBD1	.	CASSLTGGYEQYF	TGTGCCAGCAGTTTAACAGGGGGCTACGAGCAGTACTTC
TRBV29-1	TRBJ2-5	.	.	CSVAPYETQYF	TGCAGCGTTGCGCCCTACGAGACCCAGTACTTC
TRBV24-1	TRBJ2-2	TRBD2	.	CATSDLIPSGRRNTGELFF	TGTGCCACCAGTGATTTGATTCCTAGCGGGAGACGAAACACCGGGGAGCTGTTTTTT
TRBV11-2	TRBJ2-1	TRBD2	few	CASRTSGSSDEQFF	TGTGCCAGCAGAACTAGCGGGAGTTCCGATGAGCAGTTCTTC
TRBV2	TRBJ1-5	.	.	CASSDEYQGLYSNQPQHF	TGTGCCAGCAGTGACGAGTACCAGGGCTTATATAGCAATCAGCCCCAGCATTTT
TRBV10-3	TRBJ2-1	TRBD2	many	CAISERTGKASGSSSYNEQFF	TGTGCCATCAGTGAGAGGACAGGGAAAGCTAGCGGGAGTAGCTCCTACAATGAGCAGTTCTTC
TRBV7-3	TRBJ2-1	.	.	CASSFSGNSNEQFF	TGTGCCAGCAGCTTTAGCGGTAATAGCAATGAGCAGTTCTTC
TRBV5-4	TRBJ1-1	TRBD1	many	CASSPQGRNTEAFF	TGTGCCAGCAGCCCACAGGGGCGGAACACTGAAGCTTTCTTT
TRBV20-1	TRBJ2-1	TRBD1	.	CSAGQGGTAHQNEQFF	TGCAGTGCTGGACAGGGTGGGACTGCGCATCAGAATGAGCAGTTCTTC
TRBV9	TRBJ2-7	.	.	CASTASVGSRHEQYF	TGTGCCAGCACCGCCTCAGTGGGGTCTCGCCACGAGCAGTACTTC
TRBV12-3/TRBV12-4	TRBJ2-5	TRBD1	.	CASRPRTGGGETQYF	TGTGCCAGCAGGCCGAGGACAGGGGGCGGAGAGACCCAGTACTTC
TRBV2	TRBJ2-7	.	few	CASSGGGGQVEQYF	TGTGCCAGCAGTGGGGGGGGGGGGCAGGTCGAGCAGTACTTC
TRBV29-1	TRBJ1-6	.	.	CSVEDHRTAVSPLRF	TGCAGCGTCGAAGATCATAGAACTGCGGTTTCACCCCTCCGCTTT
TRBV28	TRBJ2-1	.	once	CASTYSGSIFYNEQFF	TGTGCCAGCACCTACAGCGGGTCTATTTTCTACAATGAGCAGTTCTTC